Listed here are 11 T cell receptor beta chains from one sample, sequenced in a study of T cell responses to AZD1222 COVID-19 vaccine. Here immunoSEQ multiplex PCR was the method, and the copy in TCRdb shows in-frame clones only, minus some. Among around 84,000 clones listed, about 86% were seen once. Specimen: peripheral blood, collected on day 0 of MenACWY control vaccination. These receptors came from an adult in good health.

The chain recombines TRBV19 with TRBJ1-2; 8 nucleotides agree with TRBD1. Trimming cost V 5 bases and J 4 bases; bases outside gene matches: 6. CDR3 length: 14 residues. CDR1 and CDR2 from the germline V gene are LNHDA and SQIVND (reference sequence). CDR3 sequence (DNA): TGTGCCAGTAGTCTGGACAGGGAGAGCTATGGCTACACCTTC. Translating gives CASSLDRESYGYTF.

The chain joins TRBV5-8 to TRBJ1-2; unclear D gene. Germline lookup yields CDR1 SGHTS and CDR2 YDEGEE. The V end lost 4 bases, the J end lost 2 bases, and 6 bases lay between the germline ends. CDR3 length: 12 amino acids. The chain's CDR3 is CASSRENYGYTF. In DNA, the CDR3 is TGTGCCAGCAGCCGGGAAAACTATGGCTACACCTTC.

This rearrangement joins TRBV28 to TRBJ2-7; tentatively, D is TRBD1 (5 bases). The length of the CDR3 is 14 residues. V dropped 4 bases and J dropped 7 bases, with 17 bases sitting between them. The germline CDR1 and CDR2 sequences are MDHEN and SYDVKM. The CDR3 reads CASSSADKSTEQYF. CDR3 DNA: TGTGCCAGCAGTTCCGCGGACAAGTCGACGGAGCAGTACTTC. Complete variable domain (other parts from reference TRBV28 and TRBJ2-7): DVKVTQSSRYLVKRTGEKVFLECVQDMDHENMFWYRQDPGLGLRLIYFSYDVKMKEKGDIPEGYSVSREKKERFSLILESASTNQTSMYLCASSSADKSTEQYFGPGTRLTVT.

J is TRBJ1-2 and V is TRBV7-6; 8 bases align to TRBD1. Germline lookup yields CDR1 SGHVS and CDR2 FNYEAQ. Losses at the gene ends were 5 bases for V and 4 bases for J; bases not matched to a gene: 9. The CDR3 is 15 residues long. This CDR3 reads CASSRGSGTGYGYTF. The CDR3 DNA reads TGTGCCAGCAGCCGAGGCTCCGGGACAGGCTATGGCTACACCTTC.

The J gene is TRBJ2-5, the V gene TRBV11-2, with a weak D call TRBD2 (6 bases). V was cut by 4 bases and J by 1 base, with 16 bases left in between. CDR1 is SGHAT, CDR2 FQNNGV, per germline. This CDR3 comprises 16 residues. Here the CDR3 reads CASSSGRQGIQETQYF. For the CDR3, the DNA is TGTGCCAGCAGCTCAGGGAGGCAGGGCATCCAAGAGACCCAGTACTTC.

The CDR3 DNA is TGTGCCAGCAGCCCGGAGGTGGCAGGGCGGTACACTGAAGCTTTCTTT. Its translation: CASSPEVAGRYTEAFF. The chain employs TRBV5-4 and TRBJ1-1, with D maybe TRBD1 (5 bases). CDR3 length: 16 amino acids. The V and J ends lost 4 bases and 3 bases respectively, with 19 bases between them. CDR1 and CDR2 (germline): SGHNT, YYREEE (reference sequence).

The rearrangement links TRBV7-9 to TRBJ1-2; D is uncertain. CDR3 length: 16 residues. CDR1 SEHNR and CDR2 FQNEAQ come from the germline V gene (reference sequence). Between the trimmed V and J ends, which lost 2 bases and 4 bases, there was a span of 17 bases. The CDR3 bases are TGTGCCAGCAGCTTAAGCGTCGGCTTGACGATCTATGGCTACACCTTC. Amino acids: CASSLSVGLTIYGYTF.

The V call is TRBV7-2, the J call TRBJ1-1; no definite D call. Germline lookup yields CDR1 SGHTA and CDR2 FQGNSA. Between the trimmed V and J ends, which lost 4 bases and 5 bases, there was a span of 17 bases. The CDR3 has 15 residues. The CDR3 loop is CASSSTGQRTTEAFF. The DNA for the CDR3 is TGTGCCAGCAGCTCTACTGGCCAGCGGACTACTGAAGCTTTCTTT.

This chain links TRBV7-3 with TRBJ1-1; D gene uncertain. This CDR3 region has 13 residues. Germline V lookup: CDR1 SGHTA, CDR2 FQGTGA. V lost 5 bases, J lost 0 bases, and 7 bases lay in between. The CDR3 coding sequence is TGTGCCAGCAGCCGAACGGTGAACACTGAAGCTTTCTTT. Its translation is CASSRTVNTEAFF.

This chain links TRBV5-5 with TRBJ1-3, with D maybe TRBD1 (5 bases). The CDR3 spans 15 residues. Trimming stripped 3 bases from V and 0 bases from J, with 10 bases between. Germline V gene data show CDR1 as SGHKS and CDR2 as YYEKEE (reference sequence). The CDR3 loop reads CASSSGTGSGNTIYF. The CDR3 region has the DNA TGTGCCAGCAGCTCCGGGACGGGCTCTGGAAACACCATATATTTT.

The chain recombines TRBV6-1 with TRBJ2-6; D is uncertain. This CDR3 has 17 residues. Per germline, CDR1 MNHNS and CDR2 SASEGT. Trimming left V 1 base short and J 2 bases short, with 12 bases between. CDR3 protein: CASSEEWGFTGANVLTF. CDR3 bases: TGTGCCAGCAGTGAAGAGTGGGGTTTCACTGGGGCCAACGTCCTGACTTTC.